A single TCR beta chain is shown here with its context. Its matching antigen is unknown. The authors drew 8 to 10 milliliters of peripheral blood from each donor. The data belong to a study of blood T cells in healthy people across ages. Study conclusions and caveats: A roughly linear age-dependent decrease characterized TCR beta diversity per million T cells. Naive CD4+ cells and diversity were both higher in long-lived donors than in aged donors.

This CDR3 is 14 amino acids long. V was cut by 2 bases and J by 8 bases, with 13 bases left in between. PCR was performed a second time for 7 to 11 cycles using a sample-barcoded 5' primer and a J-beta primer mix. TCRdb independently ran MiXCR on the 5' RACE reads; one entry per CDR3 protein. The repertoire includes over 500,000 distinct CDR3 sequences, roughly half of them detected once, and about 13% sits in the top ten. Input material: blood. V is TRBV12-3 or TRBV12-4 and J is TRBJ2-4; D ambiguous. The source of this sequence is a woman older than 75 in good health. CDR3 sequence (DNA): TGTGCCAGCAGTTTATACACATCTCTGGACATTCAGTACTTC. Protein product: CASSLYTSLDIQYF.